What follows is one TCR beta chain and its context. This clonotype was seen repeatedly, ten times or more. The specificity of this receptor is unknown. No much larger clonotype is one base removed from it; base qualities were not supplied. The source of the sample is a study of neurological immune-mediated disorders (dated by TCRdb to the late 2010s). Turning to the overall study: Peripheral blood TCR-beta repertoires from patients with HTLV-I-associated myelopathy (HAM/TSP), patients with multiple sclerosis, and healthy controls were compared in the study using UMI-based sequencing. Alongside PBMC samples, the set of 106 TCR-beta libraries contained longitudinal samples, technical triplicates, and paired CD4+ and CD8+ T-cell subsets that had been sorted. Longitudinal HAM/TSP and healthy donors were sampled at 3 time-points each (roughly 3-40 month intervals). Of the roughly 68 subjects in the cohort, about 14 were HAM/TSP patients, about 34 were multiple sclerosis patients, and some 20 were healthy controls.

Broad study findings and their caveats: TCR clonal expansion was greatest in HAM/TSP patients and smallest in MS patients, who ranked below even healthy controls. Across subjects, expanded clones never shared an identical CDR3 amino acid sequence, which suggests that the TCR-beta repertoires in every group were private.

Reading the germline V gene (reference sequence) gives CDR1 SEHNR and CDR2 FQNEAQ. V lost 5 bases and J lost 12 bases, and the count of bases not matched to a germline gene is 6. From the cysteine up to the phenylalanine, the CDR3 has a length of 14 residues. Only the CDR3 part of the read is kept: 42 bases, read in frame from the first base. cDNA synthesis used template-switch 5'RACE with a primer carrying a 10-nucleotide random unique molecular identifier tagging each TCR transcript. Every sequencing run covered 15-18 subjects and yielded more than 160 million TCR-beta sequences. The RNeasy kit was used to extract total RNA. TCR-beta VDJ regions were amplified with primers for the TCR constant region and the 5'RACE anchor, using the KAPA Real-time Library Amplification kit. Sample indexes and Illumina adaptors were added in a first PCR, and a second PCR then increased library yield. After purification with Ampure beads, the TCR product of roughly 650 bp was size-selected on a 2% E-gel SizeSelection system. Before pooling, library quality was assessed on a Bioanalyzer, concentration was determined with Qubit, and library quantification was performed with the Kapa Library Quantification kit. An Illumina HiSeq 2500 was used to sequence the libraries paired-end at 2 x 150 bp. To increase sequence diversity, about 25-30% phiX was spiked into each library pool. For the original study's pipeline: The quality-filtered reads were processed with the UMI-based MiGEC pipeline, whose error correction step removed more than 90% of the raw TCR sequences. VDJ genes were aligned to IMGT germline references, and each clonotype was defined by a unique CDR3 amino acid sequence together with V-J genes. Clonal expansion, Shannon diversity and CDR3 relatedness (CalcPairwiseDistances, ClusterSamples) were evaluated with VDJtools, and phylogenetic trees were built with CLCbio workbench. Clones with at least 8 unique UMIs were defined as expanded, with this threshold being based on coefficient-of-variation modelling across technical triplicates. TCRdb itself trimmed the public reads at Q25 with fastp, ran MiXCR and retained productive beta chains. CDR3 protein sequences are deduplicated, and each keeps its most common genes and DNA. TCRdb's processing, not the study's, gives the V and J calls here. Recorded for this sample are approximately 58,000 distinct CDR3 sequences; 8% to 9% of them occurred a single time. The top ten clones comprise about 1.9% of the sample.

Reading the label with the study, this specimen's time point is: longitudinal time-point 3. Healthy controls were blood bank volunteers in Maryland, USA. For the unsorted PBMC libraries, 2 million PBMCs were stored in RNAlater at -80 degrees C until RNA extraction and were used to generate the libraries. Peripheral blood underwent Ficoll-Hypaque density gradient centrifugation to isolate PBMCs, which were then cryopreserved in liquid nitrogen. Material: PBMCs. The sequence is built from TRBV7-9 and TRBJ2-4; TRBD2 agrees with 14 junctional bases. The sequence was collected from a woman in her 40s in good health. The base sequence is TGTGCCAGCAGCCCCGGGACTAGCGGGGGCCCTCAGTACTTC. This encodes CASSPGTSGGPQYF.